Detailed here is one TCR beta chain. The antigen is not known. These data come from a study of graft-versus-host responses after intestinal transplantation. Study at large: Each recipient received anti-thymocyte globulin induction, then tacrolimus and steroids for three to four years.

TCRdb's table, derived via immunoSEQ multiplex PCR, lists solely in-frame clones and lacks some. The top ten hold about 1.1% of the sample, which has under 100,000 clones, roughly 91% seen once. The sample here was unstimulated CD8+ T cells sorted from spleen or lymph node cells, taken before transplant. The receptor's source is a human donor who was the organ donor for an intestinal transplant.

CDR3 sequence (DNA): TGTGCCAGTAGAAAGGATTTCGGGGGACCCTACGAGCAGTACTTC. This sequence encodes CASRKDFGGPYEQYF. The chain combines TRBV19 with TRBJ2-7; TRBD2 is a possible D gene (6 bases). The CDR3 consists of 15 residues. Germline values: CDR1 LNHDA, CDR2 SQIVND (reference sequence). The ends were cut back, 6 bases at V and 2 bases at J, with 17 bases in the middle. Combining the CDR3 with reference TRBV19 and TRBJ2-7 gives the whole variable domain DGGITQSPKYLFRKEGQNVTLSCEQNLNHDAMYWYRQDPGQGLRLIYYSQIVNDFQKGDIAEGYSVSREKKESFPLTVTSAQKNPTAFYLCASRKDFGGPYEQYFGPGTRLTVT.